This T cell receptor beta chain comes out of a study of CD4 T cells in relation to SARS-CoV-2 and coronaviruses. Study-wide context: The negative reference was HIV-1 Nef peptide pool or peptide-free culture.

The germline gives CDR1 SGHKS, CDR2 YYEKEE (reference sequence). The CDR3 covers 14 residues. V lost 2 bases, J lost 11 bases, and 16 bases lay in between. Produced via immunoSEQ multiplex PCR; TCRdb's table is partial and in-frame only. There are 15,000 to 20,000 clones in the sample; about 80% occur only once, and 30% lies in the top ten. Comments on this clone: What it recognizes is unknown.

Before the COVID-19 pandemic, during about 2010-2018, CD4+ T cells were taken from unexposed donors. After around nine days of culture, CD4+ T cells were isolated. This chain joins TRBV5-5 and TRBJ1-4; D not resolved. The source material was CD4+ T cells from PBMCs, cultured in vitro. The clonotype was recovered from a human donor in good health. The CDR3 DNA follows: TGTGCCAGCAGCTTTGAACAGCTAAGTTCTAAACTGTTTTTT. Translating gives CASSFEQLSSKLFF.